Below are 24 T cell receptor beta chains sequenced from a single sample in a study of a mutant IDH1 vaccine in newly diagnosed glioma. Time point defined: week 23, last vaccination. With topical imiquimod, each dose of the vaccine consisted of 300 ug of mutant IDH1 20-mer peptide. No antigen is known for these receptors. Profiling relied on immunoSEQ multiplex PCR, and the TCRdb table lists in-frame clones only, not all of them. The sample holds roughly 30,000 clones, around 80% seen once. Sample: PBMCs, taken from a glioma patient whose treatment included an IDH1 peptide vaccine. These receptors were collected from a woman between 25 and 40 years old with glioma.

This clone has more than one count but fewer than ten. V gene TRBV12-5 combines with J gene TRBJ1-1; tentatively, D is TRBD1 (6 bases). In germline, CDR1 is LGHNT, CDR2 FRNRAP. The CDR3 totals 13 residues. Trimming pared 7 bases from V and 7 bases from J, leaving 16 bases between. CDR3 bases: TGTGCTAGTGATCCGGGGGGGGCAAGTGAAGCTTTCTTT. Its translation: CASDPGGASEAFF.

This chain connects TRBV5-6 to TRBJ2-7; TRBD2 matches 10 bases. Germline V CDR1 and CDR2: SGHDT, YYEEEE. CDR3 length: 14 residues. With 3 bases clipped from V and 6 bases from J, the junction kept 6 bases outside the gene matches. CDR3 sequence (DNA): TGTGCCAGCAGCTCGAGCGGGGGGGCCGTCGAGCAGTACTTC. Translation gives CASSSSGGAVEQYF.

The chain carries TRBV7-2 and TRBJ1-2, with D unclear. The CDR3 has 12 residues. Germline loops: CDR1 SGHTA, CDR2 FQGNSA. V was clipped by 8 bases and J by 2 bases, with 9 bases between them. The CDR3 nucleotides read TGTGCCAGCTCAGGACGGAACTATGGCTACACCTTC. Protein: CASSGRNYGYTF.

The chain uses TRBV19 and TRBJ2-5; the D gene is possibly TRBD1 (5 bases). V shed 5 bases and J shed 4 bases, with 14 bases lying between them. Germline V gives CDR1 LNHDA, CDR2 SQIVND (reference sequence). The CDR3 covers 14 residues. The CDR3 here is CASSWGRMTETQYF. DNA for the CDR3: TGTGCCAGTAGTTGGGGCAGGATGACAGAGACCCAGTACTTC.

The chain is built from TRBV18 and TRBJ1-2; no clear D. The V end was cut by 6 bases, the J end by 8 bases, with 19 bases between. Germline CDR1 reads KGHSH; CDR2 reads LQKENI. The CDR3 length is 14 residues. The CDR3 loop reads CASSQNLGLEGYTF. The DNA for the CDR3 is TGTGCCAGCTCCCAAAACTTAGGGTTGGAAGGCTACACCTTC.

This sequence joins TRBV2 and TRBJ1-6, with 7 nucleotides matching TRBD1. The CDR3 has 13 residues. V gave up 8 bases and J gave up 8 bases; unmatched junction bases: 6. Germline values: CDR1 SNHLY, CDR2 FYNNEI. The CDR3 here is CASGDRYDSPLHF. In DNA form, the CDR3 reads TGTGCCAGCGGGGACAGATATGATTCACCCCTCCACTTT.

The chain couples TRBV5-6 to TRBJ1-6; the match to TRBD1 covers 7 bases. The CDR3 contains 15 residues. V lost 1 base and J lost 10; bases outside the gene matches: 8. The V gene's germline CDR1 is SGHDT and CDR2 YYEEEE. The DNA for the CDR3 is TGTGCCAGCAGCTTGTTAAAACAGGGGCTCTCACCCCTCCACTTT. This sequence encodes CASSLLKQGLSPLHF.

This rearrangement joins TRBV5-1 to TRBJ2-7, with a possible D match to TRBD2 (5 bases). This CDR3 is built from 15 residues. Looked up from germline, CDR1 is SGHRS and CDR2 is YFSETQ. Trimming pared 4 bases from V and 5 bases from J, leaving 19 bases between. CDR3 nucleotide sequence: TGCGCCAGCAGCGACAACCGGGCCCTAGCCAACGAGCAGTACTTC. Residues: CASSDNRALANEQYF.

This clone was observed a handful of times. The V gene is TRBV5-1, the J gene TRBJ1-2; TRBD1 might be the D (5 bases). Germline-derived CDR1 and CDR2 are SGHRS and YFSETQ. V was pared by 0 bases and J by 7 bases, with 16 bases between. The CDR3 covers 15 residues. The CDR3 spells CASSLDGGTIGGYTF. The CDR3 nucleotides read TGCGCCAGCAGCTTGGATGGGGGAACTATCGGTGGCTACACCTTC. Full variable domain (outside the CDR3, taken from reference TRBV5-1 and TRBJ1-2): KAGVTQTPRYLIKTRGQQVTLSCSPISGHRSVSWYQQTPGQGLQFLFEYFSETQRNKGNFPGRFSGRQFSNSRSEMNVSTLELGDSALYLCASSLDGGTIGGYTFGSGTRLTVV.

The chain couples TRBV2 to TRBJ2-7; D is unresolved. Trimming stripped 7 bases from V and 6 bases from J, with 19 bases between. The CDR3 is 14 residues long. Germline CDR1 SNHLY, CDR2 FYNNEI. The CDR3 loop is CASKEAPQVSEQYF. The CDR3 DNA is TGTGCCAGCAAAGAGGCTCCCCAAGTATCCGAGCAGTACTTC.

This clone was observed a few times. The chain uses TRBV2 and TRBJ1-2; D remains unclear. Trimming left V 4 bases short and J 0 bases short, with 6 bases between. This CDR3 region has 13 residues. Germline CDR1 SNHLY, CDR2 FYNNEI. The CDR3 sequence: CASSAQSNYGYTF. The CDR3 nucleotides are TGTGCCAGCAGTGCCCAGTCTAACTATGGCTACACCTTC.

The table lists this clone with a few counts. This rearrangement joins TRBV5-1 to TRBJ1-1; D might be TRBD1 (6 bases). The V gene lost 4 bases and the J gene lost 5 bases, with 21 bases spanning the gap. The CDR3 is 16 residues long. Germline loops: CDR1 SGHRS, CDR2 YFSETQ. The CDR3 loop reads CASSLPGGGGRTEAFF. The CDR3 DNA is TGCGCCAGCAGCCTGCCGGGGGGAGGGGGGAGGACTGAAGCTTTCTTT.

This chain links TRBV5-1 with TRBJ2-7; D uncertain. The germline V and J ends were trimmed by 1 base and 5 bases, with 13 bases remaining between them. Germline lookup yields CDR1 SGHRS and CDR2 YFSETQ. The CDR3 covers 14 residues. Here the CDR3 DNA reads TGCGCCAGCAGCTTGAGTCAGGTTTTAAACGAGCAGTACTTC. It codes for CASSLSQVLNEQYF.

The chain is built from TRBV6-1 and TRBJ1-2, with 7 nucleotides matching TRBD1. CDR1 is MNHNS, CDR2 SASEGT, per germline. Trimming took 4 bases from V and 5 from J; bases not matched to a gene: 16. The CDR3 has 17 residues. For the CDR3, the DNA is TGTGCCAGCAGTGGATTGGTGGGAGGGGGCGTATTGTATGGCTACACCTTC. It encodes CASSGLVGGGVLYGYTF.

The V and J genes are TRBV19 and TRBJ2-4; TRBD2 agrees at 8 bases. This CDR3 contains 15 residues. Germline V gives CDR1 LNHDA, CDR2 SQIVND (reference sequence). V lost 1 base and J lost 6; bases outside the gene matches: 5. The CDR3: CASSIVGGGRNIQYF. In DNA form, the CDR3 reads TGTGCCAGTAGTATAGTTGGCGGGGGGCGAAACATTCAGTACTTC. Looking up the rest from reference TRBV19 and TRBJ2-4 gives the full variable domain: DGGITQSPKYLFRKEGQNVTLSCEQNLNHDAMYWYRQDPGQGLRLIYYSQIVNDFQKGDIAEGYSVSREKKESFPLTVTSAQKNPTAFYLCASSIVGGGRNIQYFGAGTRLSVL.

V gene TRBV4-1 combines with J gene TRBJ1-1, with 8 bases that match TRBD1. CDR1 is MGHRA and CDR2 is YSYEKL in the germline V gene. The junction had 5 bases not matched to a gene; V was cut back by 4 bases and J by 7 bases. The CDR3 extends over 13 amino acids. The chain's CDR3 is CASSPRDRIEAFF. The CDR3 nucleotides are TGCGCCAGCAGCCCCCGGGACAGGATTGAAGCTTTCTTT.

The V gene is TRBV4-1, the J gene TRBJ1-6; 7 nucleotides match TRBD1. Germline V gene lookup returns CDR1 MGHRA and CDR2 YSYEKL. This CDR3 spans 15 amino acids. The V and J ends lost 1 base and 8 bases, in that order; junction bases with no gene match: 5. Here the CDR3 DNA reads TGCGCCAGCAGCCAAGTCTCAGGGGGAGATTCACCCCTCCACTTT. It codes for CASSQVSGGDSPLHF.

This chain uses TRBV5-1 with TRBJ2-3, with 9 nucleotides matching TRBD1. CDR1 and CDR2 (germline): SGHRS, YFSETQ. The V and J ends lost 0 bases and 5 bases, in that order; junction bases with no gene match: 1. This CDR3 is 14 amino acids long. CDR3 nucleotides: TGCGCCAGCAGCTTGGGACAGGGGGGAGATACGCAGTATTTT. It yields the protein CASSLGQGGDTQYF.

This chain uses TRBV25-1 with TRBJ2-7; 8 nucleotides agree with TRBD2. The CDR3 runs 16 residues. Losses at the gene ends were 2 bases for V and 2 bases for J; bases not matched to a gene: 8. CDR1 is MGHDK, CDR2 SYGVNS, per germline. The CDR3, as DNA: TGTGCCAGCAGTGAACGTGGCGGGGGGATTCCCTACGAGCAGTACTTC. This encodes CASSERGGGIPYEQYF.

V gene TRBV5-4 combines with J gene TRBJ1-5, with 11 positions matching TRBD1. V was pared by 4 bases and J by 4 bases, with 4 bases of the junction left unmatched. Germline CDR1 is SGHNT and CDR2 is YYREEE (reference sequence). This CDR3 spans 15 amino acids. The DNA for the CDR3 is TGTGCCAGCAGCCCCGGGACAGGGGGGAATCAGCCCCAGCATTTT. As protein: CASSPGTGGNQPQHF.

The chain joins TRBV5-6 to TRBJ2-3, with TRBD2 matching 9 bases. This CDR3 spans 16 amino acids. Germline values: CDR1 SGHDT, CDR2 YYEEEE. Losses at the gene ends were 1 base for V and 6 bases for J; bases not matched to a gene: 9. CDR3 region: CASSLTAGGPMDTQYF. The CDR3, as DNA: TGTGCCAGCAGCTTGACGGCGGGGGGGCCTATGGATACGCAGTATTTT.

The gene calls are TRBV5-1 and TRBJ2-5; D call uncertain. Trimming took off 1 base at V and 5 bases at J, with 9 bases between the two ends. The CDR3 length is 13 residues. Germline V CDR1 and CDR2: SGHRS, YFSETQ. The CDR3 region has the DNA TGCGCCAGCAGCTTGTTCCCCGGGGAGACCCAGTACTTC. The encoded protein is CASSLFPGETQYF.

The chain uses TRBV5-4 and TRBJ1-1, with 9 bases lining up with TRBD1. CDR1 is SGHNT, CDR2 YYREEE, per germline (reference sequence). The CDR3 is 16 residues long. Trimming at V came to 4 bases and at J to 5 bases, leaving 12 bases not matched to a gene. The CDR3 loop is CASSPDTGGMRTEAFF. Here the CDR3 DNA reads TGTGCCAGCAGCCCGGACACAGGGGGCATGAGAACTGAAGCTTTCTTT.

Worth noting for this clone: Other DNA sequences of this sample code for an identical CDR3. This chain uses TRBV19 with TRBJ2-1; unclear D gene. Germline CDR1 reads LNHDA; CDR2 reads SQIVND (reference sequence). This CDR3 is 12 amino acids long. V was pared by 3 bases and J by 7 bases, with 7 bases between. The CDR3 is CASSIGLNEQFF. The DNA for the CDR3 is TGTGCCAGTAGTATTGGGTTAAATGAGCAGTTCTTC.